The 27 T cell receptor beta chains presented below share a single source sample, sequenced in a study of T cell responses to AZD1222 COVID-19 vaccine. The data were produced by immunoSEQ multiplex PCR, yet TCRdb's version contains in-frame clones alone and is incomplete. The repertoire has approximately 73,000 clones, about 82% of them found once; the top ten carry 2.5% to 3%. The specimen comprised peripheral blood, sampled on day 0 of AZD1222 vaccination. The source is an adult in good health.

This chain connects TRBV5-8 to TRBJ1-1, with 7 bases fitting TRBD1. Trimming cost V 4 bases and J 4 bases; bases outside gene matches: 7. This CDR3 has 14 amino acids. Germline assignment: CDR1 SGHTS and CDR2 YDEGEE. The chain's CDR3 is CASSLGQVGTEAFF. The DNA for the CDR3 is TGTGCCAGCAGCCTCGGACAGGTGGGCACTGAAGCTTTCTTT.

This clone has a handful of counts. V usage is TRBV5-6 and J usage is TRBJ1-2; a weak D match, TRBD1 (6 bases). The CDR3 consists of 11 residues. V was trimmed by 4 bases and J by 7 bases, leaving 8 bases between them. Germline V gene sequence: CDR1 SGHDT, CDR2 YYEEEE. The CDR3 loop is CASSQGPGYTF. The CDR3 DNA is TGTGCCAGCAGCCAGGGGCCTGGCTACACCTTC.

J is TRBJ1-1 and V is TRBV7-2; tentatively, D is TRBD1 (5 bases). V was cut by 1 base and J by 4 bases, with 13 bases left in between. Germline lookup yields CDR1 SGHTA and CDR2 FQGNSA. The CDR3 runs to 15 residues. CDR3 nucleotide sequence: TGTGCCAGCAGCTTAGGGTGGCGGGGGGGCACTGAAGCTTTCTTT. Its protein is CASSLGWRGGTEAFF.

V gene TRBV13 combines with J gene TRBJ1-2, with 8 bases matching TRBD1. V gave up 4 bases and J gave up 4 bases; unmatched junction bases: 11. There are 16 residues in the CDR3. In germline, CDR1 is PRHDT, CDR2 FYEKMQ (reference sequence). The CDR3 reads CASSSGGTGHFYGYTF. The CDR3 DNA reads as TGTGCCAGCAGCTCAGGCGGGACAGGCCACTTCTATGGCTACACCTTC.

The sample holds a few counts of this clone. The chain recombines TRBV5-6 with TRBJ2-1, with 9 bases fitting TRBD1. CDR1 is SGHDT, CDR2 YYEEEE, per germline. This CDR3 region has 13 residues. V trimming: 4 bases; J trimming: 9 bases; junction bases outside the gene matches: 5. The DNA of the CDR3 is TGTGCCAGCAGCCTACAGGGGGCGGGTGAGCAGTTCTTC. It is translated as CASSLQGAGEQFF.

This clone came up once. The chain carries TRBV25-1 and TRBJ2-7, with D perhaps matching TRBD1 (6 bases). The germline CDR1 and CDR2 sequences are MGHDK and SYGVNS. The CDR3 has 12 residues. V shed 5 bases and J shed 5 bases, with 10 bases lying between them. In nucleotides, the CDR3 is TGTGCCAGCAGTCACAGGGCCCACGAGCAGTACTTC. Its translation is CASSHRAHEQYF.

The V gene is TRBV19, the J gene TRBJ2-2; possibly TRBD2 for D (6 bases). Germline-derived CDR1 and CDR2 are LNHDA and SQIVND (reference sequence). With 4 bases removed from V and 4 bases from J, the gap between germline ends came to 10 bases. CDR3 size: 14 residues. CDR3 in amino acids: CASSTQGGTGELFF. CDR3 coding DNA: TGTGCCAGTAGTACCCAGGGAGGCACCGGGGAGCTGTTTTTT.

The chain employs TRBV6-5 and TRBJ1-5; the D is unclear. Trimming shortened V by 5 bases and J by 0 bases, and 5 bases separated the two germline ends. From germline, CDR1 is MNHEY and CDR2 SVGAGI. The CDR3 extends over 13 amino acids. The CDR3 protein is CASSPNSNQPQHF. CDR3 DNA sequence: TGTGCCAGCAGTCCAAATAGCAATCAGCCCCAGCATTTT.

This clone is a singleton in its sample. This CDR3 is CASSSLAGRGEQYF. CDR3 coding DNA: TGTGCCAGCAGTTCCCTAGCGGGAAGGGGCGAGCAGTACTTC. The V gene is TRBV27, the J gene TRBJ2-7; 9 positions match TRBD2. V was clipped by 4 bases and J by 6 bases; unmatched bases: 7. CDR3 length: 14 residues. CDR1 MNHEY and CDR2 SMNVEV come from the germline V gene (reference sequence).

This chain connects TRBV27 to TRBJ1-2, with D uncertain. This CDR3 has 13 residues. Looked up from germline, CDR1 is MNHEY and CDR2 is SMNVEV (reference sequence). The ends were cut back, 10 bases at V and 4 bases at J, with 16 bases in the middle. The CDR3 sequence: CATRGSLGYGYTF. CDR3 sequence (DNA): TGTGCCACCAGAGGGAGTCTGGGCTATGGCTACACCTTC.

J is TRBJ2-7 and V is TRBV6-5; D gene unclear. Looked up from germline, CDR1 is MNHEY and CDR2 is SVGAGI. The CDR3 spans 14 residues. Deletions cut 5 bases from V and 0 bases from J, with 11 bases between. The CDR3 protein is CASSQRLSSYEQYF. The DNA for the CDR3 is TGTGCCAGCAGTCAAAGATTAAGCTCCTACGAGCAGTACTTC.

The V gene is TRBV21-1, the J gene TRBJ1-1; no DNA check was done on the table's D call, TRBD1. TRBV21-1 is flagged as a pseudogene. The CDR3 runs to 14 residues. The CDR3, as DNA: TGTGCCAGCAGTCACAGGGGGAATGGTCCCAAAGCTTTCTTT. It specifies CASSHRGNGPKAFF.

The chain recombines TRBV20-1 with TRBJ2-7; 12 bases line up with TRBD2. CDR1 and CDR2 from the germline V gene are DFQATT and SNEGSKA (reference sequence). With V trimmed by 3 bases and J by 7 bases, 7 bases remained unmatched. The CDR3 has 14 amino acids. The CDR3: CSASRLAGGREQYF. The DNA for the CDR3 is TGCAGTGCTAGTAGGCTAGCGGGAGGGAGGGAGCAGTACTTC.

The J gene is TRBJ2-6, the V gene TRBV7-9; D not certain. This CDR3 spans 15 amino acids. Germline CDR1 is SEHNR and CDR2 is FQNEAQ (reference sequence). Trimming stripped 5 bases from V and 0 bases from J, with 8 bases between. The CDR3 DNA is TGTGCCAGCAGCCATGGGGACTCTGGGGCCAACGTCCTGACTTTC. Amino acids: CASSHGDSGANVLTF. Complete variable domain (other parts from reference TRBV7-9 and TRBJ2-6): DTGVSQNPRHKITKRGQNVTFRCDPISEHNRLYWYRQTLGQGPEFLTYFQNEAQLEKSRLLSDRFSAERPKGSFSTLEIQRTEQGDSAMYLCASSHGDSGANVLTFGAGSRLTVL.

The chain joins TRBV19 to TRBJ2-3; TRBD1 agrees at 9 bases. CDR1 is LNHDA, CDR2 SQIVND, per germline (reference sequence). The length of the CDR3 is 19 residues. Trimming at V came to 4 bases and at J to 0 bases, leaving 14 bases not matched to a gene. The CDR3 region has the DNA TGTGCCAGTAGTAACCCGTCGGGCGGGACAGGGACTAGCACAGATACGCAGTATTTT. As protein: CASSNPSGGTGTSTDTQYF.

V usage is TRBV5-4 and J usage is TRBJ1-2; D is unresolved. Germline CDR1 and CDR2: SGHNT and YYREEE (reference sequence). The CDR3 spans 15 residues. Trimming cost V 1 base and J 6 bases, with 16 bases left between them. CDR3 in DNA: TGTGCCAGCAGCTTGTTGGGAAGCGGGGTTAATGGCTACACCTTC. Translated, it gives CASSLLGSGVNGYTF.

The rearrangement links TRBV2 to TRBJ1-1; D is unclear. V lost 5 bases to trimming and J lost 0 bases, with 7 bases between them. Germline assignment: CDR1 SNHLY and CDR2 FYNNEI. The CDR3 spans 13 residues. The CDR3, as DNA: TGTGCCAGCAGTCTCGACATGAACACTGAAGCTTTCTTT. It is translated as CASSLDMNTEAFF. The variable domain in full, with the rest retrieved from reference TRBV2 and TRBJ1-1, is EPEVTQTPSHQVTQMGQEVILRCVPISNHLYFYWYRQILGQKVEFLVSFYNNEISEKSEIFDDQFSVERPDGSNFTLKIRSTKLEDSAMYFCASSLDMNTEAFFGQGTRLTVV.

The J gene is TRBJ2-3, the V gene TRBV29-1, with 11 positions matching TRBD2. CDR1 SQVTM and CDR2 ANQGSEA come from the germline V gene. The CDR3 runs 17 residues. With 6 bases clipped from V and 1 base from J, the junction kept 12 bases outside the gene matches. The CDR3 nucleotides are TGCAGCGTCGATTATTCCTTACTAGCGGGAGGCACAGATACGCAGTATTTT. It codes for CSVDYSLLAGGTDTQYF.

There are a few counts of this clone. The chain links TRBV3-1 (or the pseudogene TRBV3-2) to TRBJ2-1; 14 bases line up with TRBD2. Trimming removed 3 bases from V and 4 bases from J; junction bases left unmatched: 5. CDR1 and CDR2 from the germline V gene are LGHDT and YNNKEL (reference sequence). This CDR3 has 17 residues. CDR3 DNA sequence: TGTGCCAGCAGCCAGTATGGGACTAGCGGGGGATACAATGAGCAGTTCTTC. Protein: CASSQYGTSGGYNEQFF.

The chain combines TRBV4-1 with TRBJ2-2; D gene ambiguous. This CDR3 has 13 amino acids. The germline V gene has CDR1 MGHRA and CDR2 YSYEKL. The V end lost 3 bases, the J end lost 9 bases, and 11 bases lay between the germline ends. CDR3 nucleotide sequence: TGCGCCAGCAGCCAGCCCTTGTCGCGGGAGCTGTTTTTT. It yields the protein CASSQPLSRELFF.

V usage is TRBV15 and J usage is TRBJ2-1; 10 positions agree with TRBD2. The V and J ends lost 5 bases and 8 bases, in that order; junction bases with no gene match: 9. CDR3 length equals 15 residues. Germline assignment: CDR1 LNHNV and CDR2 YYDKDF (reference sequence). The CDR3 sequence: CATSARAGGSHEQFF. The CDR3 DNA follows: TGTGCCACCAGCGCTCGAGCGGGAGGGTCCCATGAGCAGTTCTTC.

V gene TRBV19 combines with J gene TRBJ2-3, with 10 bases fitting TRBD2. Germline CDR1 and CDR2: LNHDA and SQIVND (reference sequence). V shed 10 bases, J shed 3 bases, and the junction held 4 bases outside the gene matches. The CDR3 contains 13 residues. The CDR3 loop is CATSGRWTDTQYF. CDR3 DNA sequence: TGTGCCACTAGCGGGAGATGGACAGATACGCAGTATTTT.

The chain recombines TRBV5-1 with TRBJ2-3, with D perhaps matching TRBD2 (5 bases). Germline V gene data show CDR1 as SGHRS and CDR2 as YFSETQ. The CDR3 covers 13 residues. Trimming removed 5 bases from V and 6 bases from J, with 13 bases in between. Here the CDR3 DNA reads TGCGCCAGCAGAGGTGCAGGCGGGGATACGCAGTATTTT. Translating gives CASRGAGGDTQYF.

The gene calls are TRBV2 and TRBJ1-5; unclear D gene. The length of the CDR3 is 14 residues. V lost 8 bases, J lost 0 bases, and 11 bases lay in between. Germline V gene lookup returns CDR1 SNHLY and CDR2 FYNNEI. The CDR3: CASEGLSSNQPQHF. CDR3 DNA sequence: TGTGCCAGCGAGGGATTGAGTAGCAATCAGCCCCAGCATTTT.

This clone appeared once. The rearrangement joins TRBV6-5 to TRBJ1-1; TRBD1 aligns across 7 bases. The CDR3 is 15 amino acids. V gave up 6 bases and J gave up 4 bases; unmatched junction bases: 11. The germline V gene has CDR1 MNHEY and CDR2 SVGAGI. The DNA of the CDR3 is TGTGCCAGCAGCCCCCCGGGGACAGTCGGCACTGAAGCTTTCTTT. This codes for CASSPPGTVGTEAFF.

The CDR3 sequence is CASSLDWGAGNTIYF. The CDR3 DNA is TGCGCCAGCAGCTTGGATTGGGGGGCTGGAAACACCATATATTTT. The V call is TRBV5-1, the J call TRBJ1-3; TRBD1 is a possible D gene (5 bases). This CDR3 has 15 amino acids. V lost 0 bases and J lost 2, with 9 bases in between. Looked up from germline, CDR1 is SGHRS and CDR2 is YFSETQ.

This clone was observed once. The chain is built from TRBV4-3 and TRBJ1-4; TRBD1 matches at 11 bases. The germline gives CDR1 LGHNA, CDR2 YSLEER. The CDR3 loop spans 16 amino acids. The junction had 7 bases not matched to a gene; V was cut back by 3 bases and J by 7 bases. The CDR3 here is CASSQTPGTGGEKLFF. CDR3 nucleotide sequence: TGCGCCAGCAGCCAGACTCCCGGGACAGGGGGTGAAAAACTGTTTTTT.